Below, 6 T cell receptor beta chains from the same sample are listed, as sequenced in a study of long-term antiretroviral therapy in people with HIV (dated by TCRdb to 2022 to 2024). Sequencing of the TRB variable region was done with the immunoSEQ hsTCRB v3.0 assay at survey level resolution. TCRdb's version of the immuneACCESS table is confined to in-frame rearrangements and falls short of the full clone set. An unresolved V gene accounts for under half of the shortfall where checked; the remainder is of unknown origin. The sample table shows over 35,000 clones, and roughly 93% are seen once. Roughly 2.2% of the sample belongs to the ten largest clones. Material: unsorted PBMCs, obtained roughly 9.4 years after starting antiretroviral therapy. The receptors derive from a young man with HIV.

The chain employs TRBV5-1 and TRBJ2-3, with no clear D. CDR1 is SGHRS and CDR2 is YFSETQ in the germline V gene. The CDR3 runs 12 residues. Trimming took off 2 bases at V and 3 bases at J, with 4 bases between the two ends. Here the CDR3 DNA reads TGCGCCAGCAGCTTCGGAACAGATACGCAGTATTTT. Translation: CASSFGTDTQYF.

The chain has TRBV6-1 and TRBJ2-5; D may be TRBD1 (5 bases). Per the germline V gene, CDR1 is MNHNS and CDR2 is SASEGT. The CDR3 totals 14 residues. V lost 5 bases to trimming and J lost 0 bases, with 10 bases between them. CDR3 DNA sequence: TGTGCCAGCAGTTCCAGGGTCTACCAAGAGACCCAGTACTTC. It encodes CASSSRVYQETQYF.

The rearrangement links TRBV5-1 to TRBJ2-5; D may be TRBD2 (6 bases). This CDR3 comprises 15 residues. Trimming cost V 2 bases and J 5 bases, with 16 bases left between them. In germline, CDR1 is SGHRS, CDR2 YFSETQ. The CDR3 protein is CASSFSGLPAETQYF. The CDR3 nucleotides are TGCGCCAGCAGCTTTTCGGGACTCCCGGCGGAGACCCAGTACTTC.

V usage is TRBV15 and J usage is TRBJ1-6; 8 bases are a match to TRBD1. The V gene's germline CDR1 is LNHNV and CDR2 YYDKDF (reference sequence). Trimming removed 1 base from V and 7 bases from J; junction bases left unmatched: 3. The length of the CDR3 is 15 residues. The CDR3 loop is CATSRVRTGNSPLHF. The CDR3 DNA reads as TGTGCCACCAGCAGAGTTAGGACAGGGAATTCACCCCTCCACTTT.

The chain recombines TRBV18 with TRBJ1-3, with 8 nucleotides matching TRBD1. The V gene's germline CDR1 is KGHSH and CDR2 LQKENI. Unmatched junction bases numbered 10, after V lost 3 bases and J lost 0 bases. The CDR3 covers 18 residues. CDR3 amino acids: CASSPVAGQEISGNTIYF. For the CDR3, the DNA is TGTGCCAGCTCACCGGTTGCGGGACAGGAGATCTCTGGAAACACCATATATTTT.

V and J are TRBV2 and TRBJ1-2; D not certain. V lost 2 bases, J lost 0 bases, and 13 bases lay in between. The CDR3 runs 16 residues. Germline CDR1 reads SNHLY; CDR2 reads FYNNEI. The DNA of the CDR3 is TGTGCCAGCAGTGAAAACCCAGCTAAAGCTAACTATGGCTACACCTTC. Protein product: CASSENPAKANYGYTF.